The 3 T cell receptor beta chains given below trace back to one sample, sequenced in a study of OX40 agonist ivuxolimab in advanced cancers. TCRdb's table, derived via immunoSEQ multiplex PCR, lists solely in-frame clones and lacks some. The sample has about 98,000 clones; approximately 88% are singletons. Specimen: CD4+ or CD8+ T cells sorted from blood, collected in a trial of the OX40 agonist ivuxolimab. All receptors derive from an adult with an advanced solid tumor such as melanoma, head and neck, liver or kidney cancer.

This clone was detected once. The V call is TRBV18, the J call TRBJ1-1, with 9 bases fitting TRBD1. From germline, CDR1 is KGHSH and CDR2 LQKENI. After removal of 3 bases from V and 0 bases from J, the junction contained 5 bases not matched to a gene. The CDR3 sequence is 16 residues long. In nucleotides, the CDR3 is TGTGCCAGCTCACCCAGGACAGGGGATATGAACACTGAAGCTTTCTTT. Its protein product is CASSPRTGDMNTEAFF.

This clone has only one observation. This chain uses TRBV5-5 with TRBJ2-3; 8 positions match TRBD2. The CDR3 covers 17 residues. Trimming took 3 bases from V and 3 from J; bases not matched to a gene: 12. Germline V gives CDR1 SGHKS, CDR2 YYEKEE (reference sequence). This CDR3 reads CASSWRWGSGATDTQYF. CDR3 DNA: TGTGCCAGCAGCTGGAGGTGGGGTAGCGGGGCAACAGATACGCAGTATTTT.

The chain uses TRBV20-1 and TRBJ1-1, with D tentatively TRBD1 (5 bases). V lost 1 base to trimming and J lost 7 bases, with 7 bases between them. This CDR3 is built from 11 residues. From germline, CDR1 is DFQATT and CDR2 SNEGSKA (reference sequence). CDR3: CSARGQIEAFF. The CDR3 DNA reads as TGCAGTGCTAGAGGACAGATTGAAGCTTTCTTT.